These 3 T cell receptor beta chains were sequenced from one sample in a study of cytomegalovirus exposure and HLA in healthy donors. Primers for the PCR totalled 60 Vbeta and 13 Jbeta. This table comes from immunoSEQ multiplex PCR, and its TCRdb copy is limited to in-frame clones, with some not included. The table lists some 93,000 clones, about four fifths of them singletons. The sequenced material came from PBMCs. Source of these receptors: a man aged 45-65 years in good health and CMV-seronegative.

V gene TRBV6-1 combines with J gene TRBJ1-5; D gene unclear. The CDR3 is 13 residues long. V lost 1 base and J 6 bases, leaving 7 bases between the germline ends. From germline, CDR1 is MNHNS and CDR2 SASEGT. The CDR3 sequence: CASSEGDSQPQHF. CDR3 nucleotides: TGTGCCAGCAGTGAAGGCGACTCTCAGCCCCAGCATTTT.

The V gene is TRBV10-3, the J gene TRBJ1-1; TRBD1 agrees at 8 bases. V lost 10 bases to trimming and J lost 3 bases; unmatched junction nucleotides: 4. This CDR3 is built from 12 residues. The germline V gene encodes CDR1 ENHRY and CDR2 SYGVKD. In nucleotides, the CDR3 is TGTGCCACTAACAGGGGGTACACTGAAGCTTTCTTT. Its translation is CATNRGYTEAFF.

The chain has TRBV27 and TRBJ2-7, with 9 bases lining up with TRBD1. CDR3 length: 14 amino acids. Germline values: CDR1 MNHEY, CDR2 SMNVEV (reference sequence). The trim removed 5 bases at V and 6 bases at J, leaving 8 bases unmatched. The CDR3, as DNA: TGTGCCAGCAGTCTTGGGGGACAGGGTGCCGAGCAGTACTTC. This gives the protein CASSLGGQGAEQYF.